The 29 T cell receptor beta chains given below trace back to one sample, sequenced in a study of cytomegalovirus exposure and HLA in healthy donors. 13 Jbeta primers and 60 Vbeta primers were used for the PCR. Produced via immunoSEQ multiplex PCR; TCRdb's table is partial and in-frame only. The sample consists of 180,000 or so clones, more than 70% of them appearing once. Material for sequencing was PBMCs. The receptor source for this set is a male donor in good health and CMV-seronegative.

The chain links TRBV10-3 to TRBJ1-1; D gene ambiguous. Germline V gene sequence: CDR1 ENHRY, CDR2 SYGVKD. The CDR3 has 15 residues. V dropped 10 bases and J dropped 0 bases, with 18 bases sitting between them. CDR3 coding DNA: TGTGCCACCCGAGATTTAGCCAGTTTGAACACTGAAGCTTTCTTT. The encoded protein is CATRDLASLNTEAFF.

This sequence joins TRBV5-1 and TRBJ2-3; D gene uncertain. V lost 1 base and J lost 3, with 3 bases in between. The germline gives CDR1 SGHRS, CDR2 YFSETQ. CDR3 size: 12 residues. The CDR3 loop is CASSLITDTQYF. The DNA of the CDR3 is TGCGCCAGCAGCTTGATAACAGATACGCAGTATTTT.

The rearrangement links TRBV28 to TRBJ2-7, with TRBD2 matching over 9 bases. The CDR3 has 14 residues. Germline values: CDR1 MDHEN, CDR2 SYDVKM. J lost 1 base, V lost 8 bases, and 6 bases had no gene match. CDR3 loop: CASQSGGRSYEQYF. The CDR3 bases are TGTGCCAGCCAGAGCGGGGGGAGGTCCTACGAGCAGTACTTC.

This clone was detected only once. V and J are TRBV7-6 and TRBJ2-6, with D tentatively TRBD1 (6 bases). There are 14 residues in the CDR3. The germline V and J ends were trimmed by 5 bases and 2 bases, with 7 bases remaining between them. The germline V gene has CDR1 SGHVS and CDR2 FNYEAQ. The CDR3 protein is CASSGGPGANVLTF. CDR3 sequence (DNA): TGTGCCAGCAGCGGGGGCCCTGGGGCCAACGTCCTGACTTTC.

The V and J genes are TRBV29-1 and TRBJ1-4; 11 bases align to TRBD1. Per germline, CDR1 SQVTM and CDR2 ANQGSEA. V gave up 3 bases and J gave up 14 bases; unmatched junction bases: 2. The CDR3 has 11 amino acids. The CDR3 region is CSVDGDRGLFF. In DNA form, the CDR3 reads TGCAGCGTTGATGGGGACAGGGGGCTGTTTTTT.

This chain connects TRBV27 to TRBJ1-4; 7 nucleotides match TRBD1. J was trimmed by 7 bases and V by 7 bases; bases with no gene match: 15. CDR3 length equals 16 residues. Germline loops: CDR1 MNHEY, CDR2 SMNVEV (reference sequence). CDR3 in amino acids: CASKSGFRQGGEKLFF. The CDR3 bases are TGTGCCAGCAAGTCGGGGTTTCGACAGGGCGGTGAAAAACTGTTTTTT.

This sequence joins TRBV5-5 and TRBJ1-5, with D perhaps TRBD1 (5 bases). The CDR3 is made up of 15 amino acids. V was cut by 0 bases and J by 9 bases, with 16 bases left in between. Germline CDR1 reads SGHKS; CDR2 reads YYEKEE (reference sequence). CDR3 in amino acids: CASSLVPQGGRPQHF. CDR3 nucleotide sequence: TGTGCCAGCAGCTTGGTCCCGCAGGGAGGTCGGCCCCAGCATTTT.

V gene TRBV30 combines with J gene TRBJ2-7, with 9 bases that match TRBD1. Germline CDR1 and CDR2: GTSNPN and SVGIG (reference sequence). The CDR3 extends over 12 amino acids. The V segment lost 8 bases and the J segment 3 bases; nucleotides outside the gene matches: 5. CDR3 sequence reads: CASDRGGYEQYF. The CDR3 coding sequence is TGTGCCAGTGACAGGGGGGGCTACGAGCAGTACTTC.

This clone was counted only a few times. The CDR3 loop is CASRNRVLGEQYF. CDR3 nucleotide sequence: TGTGCCAGCAGGAACAGGGTTCTGGGCGAGCAGTACTTC. The rearrangement links TRBV11-2 to TRBJ2-7; the D gene is possibly TRBD1 (6 bases). V was trimmed by 6 bases and J by 6 bases, leaving 15 bases between them. Germline V gives CDR1 SGHAT, CDR2 FQNNGV. The CDR3 consists of 13 residues.

This chain uses TRBV28 with TRBJ1-2; D gene unclear. The CDR3 covers 13 residues. The V and J ends lost 1 base and 4 bases respectively, with 7 bases between them. Germline loops: CDR1 MDHEN, CDR2 SYDVKM. CDR3 DNA sequence: TGTGCCAGCAGTTTATCGACAAGCTATGGCTACACCTTC. Translating it yields CASSLSTSYGYTF.

The J gene is TRBJ2-5, the V gene TRBV9; a possible D gene is TRBD2 (5 bases). Germline V gene lookup returns CDR1 SGDLS and CDR2 YYNGEE. V was trimmed by 0 bases and J by 1 base, leaving 7 bases between them. CDR3 length: 14 amino acids. CDR3 in amino acids: CASSVGESQETQYF. The CDR3 DNA follows: TGTGCCAGCAGCGTAGGGGAGTCCCAAGAGACCCAGTACTTC.

This rearrangement joins TRBV18 to TRBJ2-7; D unclear. V was clipped by 8 bases and J by 3 bases, with 11 bases between them. Per the germline V gene, CDR1 is KGHSH and CDR2 is LQKENI. This CDR3 contains 12 residues. The CDR3 DNA sequence: TGTGCCAGCGCGCCCTCGAACTACGAGCAGTACTTC. It encodes CASAPSNYEQYF.

As regards this clone: One end of the junction varies from germline; a read error may be responsible. CDR3 sequence reads: CSSSSASGGTAQETQYF. CDR3 in DNA: TGTTCCAGCAGCTCGGCTAGCGGGGGCACAGCACAAGAGACCCAGTACTTC. The V and J genes are TRBV7-9 and TRBJ2-5, with 10 bases aligning to TRBD2. This CDR3 comprises 17 residues. CDR1 SEHNR and CDR2 FQNEAQ come from the germline V gene (reference sequence).

This chain links TRBV27 with TRBJ1-2; a weak D match, TRBD1 (5 bases). From germline, CDR1 is MNHEY and CDR2 SMNVEV (reference sequence). V gave up 2 bases and J gave up 8 bases, with 21 bases separating them. CDR3 size: 16 residues. CDR3 nucleotide sequence: TGTGCCAGCAGTTTAAGTCCCGAAGGAGGGGTTTGGGGCTACACCTTC. Translation: CASSLSPEGGVWGYTF.

This chain uses TRBV10-3 with TRBJ1-4; possible D gene TRBD1, 6 bases. V was cut by 3 bases and J by 11 bases, with 13 bases left in between. CDR1 ENHRY and CDR2 SYGVKD come from the germline V gene. The CDR3 has 13 residues. The DNA of the CDR3 is TGTGCCATCAGTGATGACCGGGACAAGAAACTGTTTTTT. Translating gives CAISDDRDKKLFF.

The chain recombines TRBV10-3 with TRBJ2-2; D may be TRBD1 (6 bases). Germline V gene lookup returns CDR1 ENHRY and CDR2 SYGVKD. The CDR3 has 18 amino acids. Trimming took off 3 bases at V and 1 base at J, with 18 bases between the two ends. The DNA for the CDR3 is TGTGCCATCAGTGACCCCCTTCCCGGGACAATGAACACCGGGGAGCTGTTTTTT. The encoded protein is CAISDPLPGTMNTGELFF.

The rearrangement uses TRBV7-6 and TRBJ1-2; 10 nucleotides agree with TRBD1. Germline V gene data show CDR1 as SGHVS and CDR2 as FNYEAQ. This CDR3 has 16 residues. Trimming cost V 1 base and J 3 bases; bases outside gene matches: 5. The CDR3: CASSLDRDRGDYGYTF. The CDR3 DNA reads TGTGCCAGCAGCTTAGACCGGGACAGGGGAGACTATGGCTACACCTTC.

The chain uses TRBV11-3 and TRBJ2-3; 8 positions agree with TRBD1. The V gene end was trimmed by 4 bases and the J gene end by 4 bases; junction bases not matched to a gene: 7. The CDR3 extends over 15 amino acids. The germline gives CDR1 SGHNT, CDR2 YENEEA. CDR3 nucleotide sequence: TGTGCCAGCAGCTATAGACAGGGGTTAGCAGATACGCAGTATTTT. It yields the protein CASSYRQGLADTQYF.

This rearrangement joins TRBV19 to TRBJ1-6; 10 positions agree with TRBD1. V lost 9 bases, J lost 9 bases, and 5 bases stayed unmatched. The CDR3 loop spans 13 amino acids. The germline CDR1 and CDR2 sequences are LNHDA and SQIVND (reference sequence). CDR3 DNA: TGTGCCAGCCAGGACAGGGGGGGTTCACCCCTCCACTTT. It specifies CASQDRGGSPLHF.

The chain has TRBV6-5 and TRBJ2-5; D perhaps matches TRBD1 (5 bases). The CDR3 contains 12 residues. The V end lost 6 bases, the J end lost 4 bases, and 9 bases lay between the germline ends. Germline CDR1 reads MNHEY; CDR2 reads SVGAGI. The CDR3 reads CASSPRGETQYF. The CDR3 bases are TGTGCCAGCAGCCCTAGGGGAGAGACCCAGTACTTC.

The rearrangement links TRBV19 to TRBJ2-7, with a possible D match to TRBD1 (5 bases). The CDR3 runs 13 residues. Per the germline V gene, CDR1 is LNHDA and CDR2 is SQIVND (reference sequence). Trimming pared 5 bases from V and 5 bases from J, leaving 13 bases between. In DNA, the CDR3 is TGTGCCAGTAGTCTACTTGGGGCAGACGAGCAGTACTTC. This translates into CASSLLGADEQYF.

This sequence joins TRBV7-9 and TRBJ1-2; 9 nucleotides line up with TRBD1. The ends lost 5 bases at V and 9 bases at J; junction bases unmatched: 10. Germline CDR1 is SEHNR and CDR2 is FQNEAQ (reference sequence). The CDR3 spans 14 residues. The CDR3 nucleotides read TGTGCCAGCAGCCATCCGGGACAGGGAAATAGCTACACCTTC. It is translated as CASSHPGQGNSYTF.

This chain connects TRBV2 to TRBJ2-5; possibly TRBD2 for D (5 bases). The CDR3 totals 15 residues. The V end was cut by 3 bases, the J end by 4 bases, with 15 bases between. Germline assignment: CDR1 SNHLY and CDR2 FYNNEI. DNA for the CDR3: TGTGCCAGCAGTGAGGGAGCGAGTGTCACAGAGACCCAGTACTTC. Translating it yields CASSEGASVTETQYF.

The V gene is TRBV14, the J gene TRBJ1-1; D remains ambiguous. Deletions cut 4 bases from V and 1 base from J, with 7 bases between. Germline assignment: CDR1 SGHDN and CDR2 FVKESK. The length of the CDR3 is 13 residues. DNA of the CDR3: TGTGCCAGCAGCCTCGCGGGGAACACTGAAGCTTTCTTT. Translated, it gives CASSLAGNTEAFF.

The chain recombines TRBV7-2 with TRBJ1-2; possibly TRBD1 for D (5 bases). This CDR3 comprises 15 residues. The germline gives CDR1 SGHTA, CDR2 FQGNSA. Trimming cost V 2 bases and J 4 bases, with 14 bases left between them. The CDR3 sequence: CASSLIGGGGYGYTF. In nucleotides, the CDR3 is TGTGCCAGCAGCTTAATTGGGGGAGGTGGCTATGGCTACACCTTC.

The chain carries TRBV9 and TRBJ2-3; D might be TRBD1 (5 bases). Trimming cost V 3 bases and J 2 bases, with 16 bases left between them. Germline V CDR1 and CDR2: SGDLS, YYNGEE. The CDR3 sequence is 16 residues long. The CDR3 here is CASSAMVTAATDTQYF. The CDR3 DNA reads as TGTGCCAGCAGCGCCATGGTGACAGCCGCCACAGATACGCAGTATTTT.

The rearrangement uses TRBV18 and TRBJ2-7; 8 bases agree with TRBD2. In germline, CDR1 is KGHSH, CDR2 LQKENI. CDR3 size: 14 residues. V gave up 6 bases and J gave up 6 bases; unmatched junction bases: 10. Here the CDR3 DNA reads TGTGCCAGCTCTGCGGGGACTAGTAATGCCGAGCAGTACTTC. It translates to CASSAGTSNAEQYF.

This rearrangement joins TRBV11-3 to TRBJ1-1; 9 bases align to TRBD1. Losses at the gene ends were 6 bases for V and 5 bases for J; bases not matched to a gene: 10. The length of the CDR3 is 15 residues. The germline gives CDR1 SGHNT, CDR2 YENEEA. DNA for the CDR3: TGTGCCAGCAGTAACAGGGGACAGGGAGGAACTGAAGCTTTCTTT. This codes for CASSNRGQGGTEAFF.

V gene TRBV5-4 combines with J gene TRBJ1-2, with D possibly matching TRBD1 (6 bases). The length of the CDR3 is 14 residues. V lost 0 bases and J 4 bases, leaving 10 bases between the germline ends. Germline V gene sequence: CDR1 SGHNT, CDR2 YYREEE (reference sequence). The CDR3 is CASSLGGQIYGYTF. DNA of the CDR3: TGTGCCAGCAGCTTGGGCGGACAGATCTATGGCTACACCTTC.